Shown below are 9 T cell receptor beta chains from a single sample sequenced in a study of regulatory T cells in long-lasting Graves disease. Time point: newly diagnosed GD, antithyroid drugs for less than 3 months. TCR sequences were obtained from RNA taken from PBMCs. Through Arm-PCR of CDR3 regions and iRepertoire HTBI primers, TCR beta libraries were built. TCRdb processed the multiplex PCR reads anew with MiXCR; each CDR3 protein has one entry. The table records 450,000 to 500,000 distinct CDR3 sequences, 15% to 20% of them present only once. These sequences were also reported in another study, on T cells in Graves' hyperthyroidism and ophthalmopathy.

This sample comprised peripheral blood mononuclear cells (PBMCs), obtained at new diagnosis, from a patient treated with antithyroid drugs. All receptors come from a man aged 40-50 years with Graves disease.

This clonotype was recorded many times. CDR3 sequence reads: CASSPGGHGELFF. CDR3 nucleotides: TGTGCCAGCAGCCCAGGGGGCCACGGGGAGCTGTTTTTT. The V and J genes are TRBV28 and TRBJ2-2; 8 nucleotides line up with TRBD1. The V gene's germline CDR1 is MDHEN and CDR2 SYDVKM. Unmatched junction bases numbered 4, after V lost 6 bases and J lost 7 bases. The CDR3 totals 13 residues.

This clonotype was counted many times. CDR3 DNA sequence: TGCGCCAGCAGCGGGGGGACAGGCAATTACGAGCAGTACTTC. The encoded protein is CASSGGTGNYEQYF. J is TRBJ2-7 and V is TRBV5-1; 8 positions agree with TRBD1. Germline CDR1 SGHRS, CDR2 YFSETQ. This CDR3 spans 14 amino acids. The J segment lost 4 bases and the V segment lost 4 bases, leaving 7 bases of the junction unmatched.

This clonotype showed up just a few times. The chain has TRBV11-2 and TRBJ2-7; 7 bases line up with TRBD2. Germline CDR1 and CDR2: SGHAT and FQNNGV. The CDR3 spans 16 residues. With V trimmed by 1 base and J by 6 bases, 12 bases remained unmatched. CDR3 nucleotide sequence: TGTGCCAGCAGCTTAGCCCAAGCGGGACTCATGATCGAGCAGTACTTC. This translates into CASSLAQAGLMIEQYF.

In this sample, this clonotype turned up many times. J is TRBJ1-6 and V is TRBV3-1, with 8 nucleotides matching TRBD1. The CDR3 has 12 amino acids. The germline CDR1 and CDR2 sequences are LGHDT and YNNKEL (reference sequence). V trimming: 7 bases; J trimming: 10 bases; junction bases outside the gene matches: 3. CDR3 coding DNA: TGTGCCAGCACCGACAGGGGATCACCCCTCCACTTT. Translated, it gives CASTDRGSPLHF.

This clonotype was recorded at least ten times. The chain links TRBV7-9 to TRBJ2-1; the match to TRBD2 covers 7 bases. The CDR3 totals 19 residues. V was clipped by 6 bases and J by 1 base; unmatched bases: 18. Looked up from germline, CDR1 is SEHNR and CDR2 is FQNEAQ (reference sequence). CDR3 protein: CASRPLRILGGSSYNEQFF. The DNA for the CDR3 is TGTGCCAGCAGACCATTAAGGATCCTTGGCGGGAGTTCCTACAATGAGCAGTTCTTC.

This clonotype has a handful of counts. The chain has TRBV20-1 and TRBJ1-2; D ambiguous. Trimming removed 6 bases from V and 5 bases from J, with 13 bases in between. From germline, CDR1 is DFQATT and CDR2 SNEGSKA (reference sequence). CDR3 size: 12 residues. The DNA of the CDR3 is TGCAGTGCAGTTTTCGCGGAATATGGCTACACCTTC. Encoded protein: CSAVFAEYGYTF.

The chain recombines TRBV20-1 with TRBJ2-7, with TRBD2 identical over 7 bases. With V trimmed by 1 base and J by 6 bases, 6 bases remained unmatched. CDR3 length equals 13 residues. Germline assignment: CDR1 DFQATT and CDR2 SNEGSKA (reference sequence). Here the CDR3 reads CSARVTGGVEQYF. The CDR3 DNA follows: TGCAGTGCTAGAGTTACGGGAGGCGTCGAGCAGTACTTC.

The chain joins TRBV11-2 to TRBJ2-7; D unresolved. CDR1 is SGHAT and CDR2 is FQNNGV in the germline V gene. Trimming stripped 2 bases from V and 1 base from J, with 12 bases between. CDR3 length: 15 residues. CDR3 DNA: TGTGCCAGCAGCTTATACTCAGCTCCTTCCTACGAGCAGTACTTC. Its translation: CASSLYSAPSYEQYF.

This clonotype came up many times. The V gene is TRBV28, the J gene TRBJ2-2, with 9 bases aligning to TRBD2. J gave up 6 bases and V 8 bases, and 10 bases lay outside the gene matches. Per the germline V gene, CDR1 is MDHEN and CDR2 is SYDVKM. This CDR3 spans 15 amino acids. The CDR3 DNA follows: TGTGCCAGCCAGGGCGCGGGAGGGCCGTCCGGGGAGCTGTTTTTT. This sequence encodes CASQGAGGPSGELFF. Supplemented by reference TRBV28 and TRBJ2-2, the full variable domain reads DVKVTQSSRYLVKRTGEKVFLECVQDMDHENMFWYRQDPGLGLRLIYFSYDVKMKEKGDIPEGYSVSREKKERFSLILESASTNQTSMYLCASQGAGGPSGELFFGEGSRLTVL.